This TCR beta chain was identified in a study of blood T cells in healthy people across ages. Whole-study findings and limits: With unsorted PBMCs, a conclusive comparison of naive versus antigen-experienced cells was not possible. Long-lived donors had more naive CD4+ cells and higher diversity than aged donors.

It was with a sample-barcoded 5' primer and a J-beta primer mix that a second PCR of about 6 to 12 cycles was run. TCRdb re-analysed the 5' RACE reads in MiXCR, keeping a single row per CDR3 protein. The sample shows around 800,000 distinct CDR3 sequences, about a quarter of them seen only once. Concerning this clonotype itself: Its antigen remains unknown. One end of the junction varies from germline; a read error may be responsible.

Germline lookup yields CDR1 SGDLS and CDR2 YYNGEE. The CDR3 runs 15 residues. The sample was also reused in another study, on T cells of mothers and their children.

The sequenced sample consisted of blood. The chain joins TRBV9 to TRBJ2-5; weak D call: TRBD1 (5 bases). The sequence was obtained from a boy aged 10-17 years in good health. This CDR3 reads CASSPQGATPYEQCF. Written as DNA, the CDR3 is TGTGCCAGCAGCCCTCAAGGGGCCACCCCCTACGAGCAGTGCTTC.